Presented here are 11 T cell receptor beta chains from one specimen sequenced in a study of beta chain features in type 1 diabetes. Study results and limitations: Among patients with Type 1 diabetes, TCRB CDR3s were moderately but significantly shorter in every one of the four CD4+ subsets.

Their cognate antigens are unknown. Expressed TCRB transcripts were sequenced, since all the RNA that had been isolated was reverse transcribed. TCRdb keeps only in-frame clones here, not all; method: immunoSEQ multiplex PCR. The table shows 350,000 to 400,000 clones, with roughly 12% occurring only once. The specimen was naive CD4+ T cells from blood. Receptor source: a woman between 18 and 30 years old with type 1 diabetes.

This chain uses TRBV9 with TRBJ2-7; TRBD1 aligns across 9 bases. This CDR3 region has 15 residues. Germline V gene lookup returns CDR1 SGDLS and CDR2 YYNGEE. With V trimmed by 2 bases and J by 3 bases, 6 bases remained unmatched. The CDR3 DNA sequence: TGTGCCAGCAGCGTCGCCGGGACAGGGCTCTACGAGCAGTACTTC. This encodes CASSVAGTGLYEQYF.

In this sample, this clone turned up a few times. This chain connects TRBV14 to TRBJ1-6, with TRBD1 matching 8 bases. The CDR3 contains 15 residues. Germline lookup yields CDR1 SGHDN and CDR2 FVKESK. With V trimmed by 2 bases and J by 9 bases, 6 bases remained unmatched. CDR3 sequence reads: CASSQLQGAVSPLHF. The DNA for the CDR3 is TGTGCCAGCAGCCAACTCCAGGGGGCTGTTTCACCCCTCCACTTT.

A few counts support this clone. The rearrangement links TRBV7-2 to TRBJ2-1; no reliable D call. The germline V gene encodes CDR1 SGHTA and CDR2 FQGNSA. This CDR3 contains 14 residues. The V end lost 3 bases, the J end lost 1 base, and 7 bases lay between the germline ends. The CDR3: CASSFPGSYNEQFF. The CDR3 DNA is TGTGCCAGCAGCTTCCCGGGTTCCTACAATGAGCAGTTCTTC.

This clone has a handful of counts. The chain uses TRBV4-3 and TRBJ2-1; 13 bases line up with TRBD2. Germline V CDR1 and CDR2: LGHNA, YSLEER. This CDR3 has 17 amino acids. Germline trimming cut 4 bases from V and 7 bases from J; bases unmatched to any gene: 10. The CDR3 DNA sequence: TGCGCCAGCAGCCGATTACTAGCGGGAGGGCCTTTGAATGAGCAGTTCTTC. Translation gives CASSRLLAGGPLNEQFF.

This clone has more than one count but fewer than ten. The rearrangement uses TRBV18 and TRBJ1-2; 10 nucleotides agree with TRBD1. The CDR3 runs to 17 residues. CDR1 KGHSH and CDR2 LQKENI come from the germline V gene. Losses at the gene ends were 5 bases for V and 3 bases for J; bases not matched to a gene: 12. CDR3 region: CASSERQGAAGYYGYTF. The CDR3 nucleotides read TGTGCCAGCTCAGAGAGACAGGGGGCGGCTGGTTACTATGGCTACACCTTC. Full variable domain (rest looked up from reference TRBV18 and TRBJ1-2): NAGVMQNPRHLVRRRGQEARLRCSPMKGHSHVYWYRQLPEEGLKFMVYLQKENIIDESGMPKERFSAEFPKEGPSILRIQQVVRGDSAAYFCASSERQGAAGYYGYTFGSGTRLTVV.

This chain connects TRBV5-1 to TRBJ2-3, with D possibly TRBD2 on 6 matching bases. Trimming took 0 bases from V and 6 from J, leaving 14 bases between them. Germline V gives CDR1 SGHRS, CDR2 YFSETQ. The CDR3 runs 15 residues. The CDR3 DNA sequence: TGCGCCAGCAGCTTGGGGAAACGGGAGTGGGATACGCAGTATTTT. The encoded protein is CASSLGKREWDTQYF.

The CDR3 region is CASSLDYRGRGQPQHF. CDR3 coding DNA: TGCGCCAGCAGCTTGGATTACAGGGGACGAGGACAGCCCCAGCATTTT. The rearrangement uses TRBV5-1 and TRBJ1-5, with 7 positions matching TRBD1. The CDR3 is made up of 16 amino acids. Germline CDR1 and CDR2: SGHRS and YFSETQ. V lost 0 bases to trimming and J lost 7 bases; unmatched junction nucleotides: 10.

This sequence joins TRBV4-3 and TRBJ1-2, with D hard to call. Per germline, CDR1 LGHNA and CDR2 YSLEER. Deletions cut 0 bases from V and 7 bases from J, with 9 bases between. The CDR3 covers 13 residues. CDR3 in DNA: TGCGCCAGCAGCCAAGATGGCAGTTTTGGCTACACCTTC. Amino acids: CASSQDGSFGYTF.

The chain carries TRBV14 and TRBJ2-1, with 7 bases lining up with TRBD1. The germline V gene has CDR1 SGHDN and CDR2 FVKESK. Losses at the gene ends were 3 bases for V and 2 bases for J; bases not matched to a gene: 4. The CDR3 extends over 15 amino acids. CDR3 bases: TGTGCCAGCAGCCAGATGACAGGGACCTACAATGAGCAGTTCTTC. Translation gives CASSQMTGTYNEQFF.

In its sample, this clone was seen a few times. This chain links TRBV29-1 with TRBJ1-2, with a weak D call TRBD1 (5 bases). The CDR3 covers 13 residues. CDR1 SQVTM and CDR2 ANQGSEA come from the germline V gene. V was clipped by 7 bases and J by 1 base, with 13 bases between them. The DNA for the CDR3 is TGCAGCGCTGGACAAAGGCTTAACTATGGCTACACCTTC. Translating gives CSAGQRLNYGYTF.

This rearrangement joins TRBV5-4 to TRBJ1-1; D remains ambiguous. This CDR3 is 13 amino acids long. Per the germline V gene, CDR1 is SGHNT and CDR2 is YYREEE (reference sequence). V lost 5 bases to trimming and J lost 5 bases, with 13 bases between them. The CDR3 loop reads CASRPAEGTEAFF. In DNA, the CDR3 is TGTGCCAGCAGACCCGCCGAGGGAACTGAAGCTTTCTTT.